This is a list of T cell receptor beta chains from one sample in a study of T-cell reconstitution after alpha-beta-depleted transplantation in children. TCRdb redid the calling of the PCR reads with MiXCR, one entry per CDR3 protein. The profile shows hundreds of thousands of distinct CDR3 sequences, 9.5% to 15% of them singletons. Sample: PBMCs from the stem cell graft donor, taken from the stem cell graft. These receptors originate from a human donor who donated a stem cell graft to a child with combined immunodeficiency. CDR3s include the opening cysteine and the closing phenylalanine or tryptophan. The order of the fields is D gene, V gene, J gene, clone size, CDR3 DNA, CDR3 protein. A D gene is named only where the DNA matches it firmly. A clone size is listed for some rows: how often the clone was seen (once, few, many), or a class if it is expanded.

d_call: NA; v_call: TRBV6-5; j_call: TRBJ2-7; clone_size: few; cdr3_nt: TGTGCCAGCAGTTACGGCAAGTACAACTACGAGCAGTACTTC; cdr3_aa: CASSYGKYNYEQYF
d_call: TRBD2; v_call: TRBV13; j_call: TRBJ2-1; clone_size: many; cdr3_nt: TGTGCCAGCAGCTTAGGACTAGCGGGAGGATCGTACAATGAGCAGTTCTTC; cdr3_aa: CASSLGLAGGSYNEQFF
d_call: NA; v_call: TRBV28; j_call: TRBJ1-4; clone_size: few; cdr3_nt: TGTGCCAGCAGTCCCCAGGGTAATGGTGAAAAACTGTTTTTT; cdr3_aa: CASSPQGNGEKLFF
d_call: TRBD2; v_call: TRBV5-6; j_call: TRBJ2-1; clone_size: few; cdr3_nt: TGTGCCAGCAGCCCAGGACTAGCGGGGCCCCTCTACAATGAGCAGTTCTTC; cdr3_aa: CASSPGLAGPLYNEQFF
d_call: TRBD1; v_call: TRBV27; j_call: TRBJ2-7; clone_size: many; cdr3_nt: TGTGCCAGCGGAAGGACAGGGTTGGGCGAGCAGTACTTC; cdr3_aa: CASGRTGLGEQYF
d_call: TRBD1; v_call: TRBV12-3/TRBV12-4; j_call: TRBJ2-1; clone_size: many; cdr3_nt: TGTGCCAGCAGTGTCCCGGGACAGGGGATGAATGAGCAGTTCTTC; cdr3_aa: CASSVPGQGMNEQFF
d_call: NA; v_call: TRBV24-1; j_call: TRBJ1-1; clone_size: NA; cdr3_nt: TGTGCCACCAGTGATGGCTCCGGGACGGCGAACACTGAAGCTTTCTTT; cdr3_aa: CATSDGSGTANTEAFF
d_call: NA; v_call: TRBV20-1; j_call: TRBJ2-7; clone_size: NA; cdr3_nt: TGCAGTGCTAGCTCAGGGGCTGTCTACGAGCAGTACTTC; cdr3_aa: CSASSGAVYEQYF
d_call: NA; v_call: TRBV20-1; j_call: TRBJ2-5; clone_size: NA; cdr3_nt: TGCAGTGCCATGACCGGACAGTTTAGGAGGGGAGAGACCCAGTACTTC; cdr3_aa: CSAMTGQFRRGETQYF
d_call: NA; v_call: TRBV11-1; j_call: TRBJ2-5; clone_size: NA; cdr3_nt: TGTGCCAGCAGCTTATCGGGCAGGGACCAAGAGACCCAGTACTTC; cdr3_aa: CASSLSGRDQETQYF
d_call: TRBD2; v_call: TRBV20-1; j_call: TRBJ2-7; clone_size: few; cdr3_nt: TGCAGTGCTCCTAGCGGGAGCTCCTACGAGCAGTACTTC; cdr3_aa: CSAPSGSSYEQYF
d_call: TRBD2; v_call: TRBV12-3/TRBV12-4; j_call: TRBJ2-1; clone_size: many; cdr3_nt: TGTGCCAGCAGTTTAGGGGCTAGCGGGAGAGGGGGGGAGCAGTTCTTC; cdr3_aa: CASSLGASGRGGEQFF
d_call: NA; v_call: TRBV6-2/TRBV6-3; j_call: TRBJ1-5; clone_size: few; cdr3_nt: TGTGCCAGCAGTTACAGGACGGCTGGAGCACATCAGCCCCAGCATTTT; cdr3_aa: CASSYRTAGAHQPQHF
d_call: NA; v_call: TRBV5-1; j_call: TRBJ1-4; clone_size: few; cdr3_nt: TGCGCCAGCACCCAGGTGCCACACGGCAGTGAAAAACTGTTTTTT; cdr3_aa: CASTQVPHGSEKLFF
d_call: TRBD2; v_call: TRBV5-1; j_call: TRBJ2-3; clone_size: few; cdr3_nt: TGCGCCAGCAGCTTGGTAGCGGGGGCGACAGATACGCAGTATTTT; cdr3_aa: CASSLVAGATDTQYF
d_call: NA; v_call: TRBV5-1; j_call: TRBJ2-7; clone_size: NA; cdr3_nt: TGCGCCAGCAGCTTGGCGTCGGTTGACTCCTACGAGCAGTACTTC; cdr3_aa: CASSLASVDSYEQYF
d_call: NA; v_call: TRBV15; j_call: TRBJ1-2; clone_size: many; cdr3_nt: TGTGCCACCAGCAGAGATGGGGTATCCGGTGGCTACACCTTC; cdr3_aa: CATSRDGVSGGYTF
d_call: NA; v_call: TRBV11-3; j_call: TRBJ2-7; clone_size: NA; cdr3_nt: TGTGCCAGCAGCTTAGAACAGGTTAATCAGTACTTC; cdr3_aa: CASSLEQVNQYF
d_call: NA; v_call: TRBV7-2; j_call: TRBJ2-7; clone_size: NA; cdr3_nt: TGTGCCACCGGGGGAGCCGCTCTAGTGGGGGGCTACGAGCAGTACTTC; cdr3_aa: CATGGAALVGGYEQYF
d_call: TRBD2; v_call: TRBV4-3; j_call: TRBJ2-1; clone_size: few; cdr3_nt: TGCGCCAGCAGCCATCGAGTAGCGGGAGCTGAGCAGTTCTTC; cdr3_aa: CASSHRVAGAEQFF
d_call: NA; v_call: TRBV12-3/TRBV12-4; j_call: TRBJ2-3; clone_size: NA; cdr3_nt: TGTGCCAGCAGTTTCCGGAGGGCCGGGACAGATACGCAGTATTTT; cdr3_aa: CASSFRRAGTDTQYF
d_call: TRBD2; v_call: TRBV11-2; j_call: TRBJ2-5; clone_size: NA; cdr3_nt: TGTGCCAGCAGCTGGGGGACTAGCAGGGGGACCCAGTACTTC; cdr3_aa: CASSWGTSRGTQYF
d_call: NA; v_call: TRBV5-1; j_call: TRBJ2-5; clone_size: NA; cdr3_nt: TGCGCCAGCAGCTTGGGGGCGGGGTACCAAGAGACCCAGTACTTC; cdr3_aa: CASSLGAGYQETQYF
d_call: NA; v_call: TRBV12-3/TRBV12-4; j_call: TRBJ2-6; clone_size: many; cdr3_nt: TGTGCCAGCAGTTTAAATTGGGCATATGGGGCCAACGTCCTGACTTTC; cdr3_aa: CASSLNWAYGANVLTF
d_call: NA; v_call: TRBV12-3/TRBV12-4; j_call: TRBJ2-7; clone_size: many; cdr3_nt: TGTGCCAGCAGTTTAGTACAGGACGGGTACGAGCAGTACTTC; cdr3_aa: CASSLVQDGYEQYF
d_call: NA; v_call: TRBV10-3; j_call: TRBJ1-2; clone_size: few; cdr3_nt: TGTGCCATCAGTGATCCATCAGACTACACCTTC; cdr3_aa: CAISDPSDYTF
d_call: NA; v_call: TRBV28; j_call: TRBJ2-1; clone_size: many; cdr3_nt: TGTGCCAGCAGTTTAGGGGCAACTAGGGACCTCAATGAGCAGTTCTTC; cdr3_aa: CASSLGATRDLNEQFF
d_call: NA; v_call: TRBV5-1; j_call: TRBJ2-1; clone_size: many; cdr3_nt: TGCGCCAGCAGCTTGGGAGCTAGCGCTAACAATGAGCAGTTCTTC; cdr3_aa: CASSLGASANNEQFF
d_call: NA; v_call: TRBV11-2; j_call: TRBJ2-7; clone_size: NA; cdr3_nt: TGTGCCAGCAGCAACCTAGGGTCCTACGAGCAGTACTTC; cdr3_aa: CASSNLGSYEQYF
d_call: NA; v_call: TRBV2; j_call: TRBJ2-2; clone_size: NA; cdr3_nt: TGTGCCAGCAGTGAACGGGCTTCGAACACCGGGGAGCTGTTTTTT; cdr3_aa: CASSERASNTGELFF
d_call: NA; v_call: TRBV5-1; j_call: TRBJ1-3; clone_size: many; cdr3_nt: TGCGCCAGCAGCACCTATTACACAGGGACTGGAAACACCATATATTTT; cdr3_aa: CASSTYYTGTGNTIYF
d_call: NA; v_call: TRBV15; j_call: TRBJ2-3; clone_size: NA; cdr3_nt: TGTGCCACCAGCAGAGACTATGAGTCAACAGATACGCAGTATTTT; cdr3_aa: CATSRDYESTDTQYF
d_call: TRBD2; v_call: TRBV4-3; j_call: TRBJ2-4; clone_size: once; cdr3_nt: TGCGCCAGCAGCCAAGTCACGGGGGGGAACATTCAGTACTTC; cdr3_aa: CASSQVTGGNIQYF
d_call: NA; v_call: TRBV4-3; j_call: TRBJ2-2; clone_size: few; cdr3_nt: TGCGCCAGCAGCCAAGATTGGATTTCCACCGGGGAGCTGTTTTTT; cdr3_aa: CASSQDWISTGELFF
d_call: NA; v_call: TRBV5-6; j_call: TRBJ2-5; clone_size: many; cdr3_nt: TGTGCCAGCAGCTTCGGTGTGTCTGAGCTGTACCAAGAGACCCAGTACTTC; cdr3_aa: CASSFGVSELYQETQYF
d_call: TRBD2; v_call: TRBV20-1; j_call: TRBJ2-1; clone_size: few; cdr3_nt: TGCAGTGCCCGGGAGGGAGCGGTTTACAATGAGCAGTTCTTC; cdr3_aa: CSAREGAVYNEQFF
d_call: NA; v_call: TRBV7-2; j_call: TRBJ2-3; clone_size: few; cdr3_nt: TGTGCCAGCAGCTTAGAGGGCAGGGAGATAGATACGCAGTATTTT; cdr3_aa: CASSLEGREIDTQYF
d_call: NA; v_call: TRBV12-3/TRBV12-4; j_call: TRBJ1-1; clone_size: many; cdr3_nt: TGTGCCAGCAGTTTACTCCCCCGAGCCAAGACGAACACTGAAGCTTTCTTT; cdr3_aa: CASSLLPRAKTNTEAFF
d_call: NA; v_call: TRBV7-2; j_call: TRBJ1-5; clone_size: NA; cdr3_nt: TGTGCCAGCAGCTTACAACAGGGAAGCAATCAGCCCCAGCATTTT; cdr3_aa: CASSLQQGSNQPQHF
d_call: NA; v_call: TRBV3-1; j_call: TRBJ2-7; clone_size: NA; cdr3_nt: TGTGCCAGCAGCCAAGGGACAGCCGAGCAGTACTTC; cdr3_aa: CASSQGTAEQYF
d_call: NA; v_call: TRBV20-1; j_call: TRBJ1-5; clone_size: NA; cdr3_nt: TGCAGTGCTAGAGAGGTTCCCACAGGGTTAGGGCCCCAGCATTTT; cdr3_aa: CSAREVPTGLGPQHF
d_call: NA; v_call: TRBV4-3; j_call: TRBJ1-6; clone_size: NA; cdr3_nt: TGCGCCAGCAGCCAAGATCACGGTCCATGGGGTTCACCCCTCCACTTT; cdr3_aa: CASSQDHGPWGSPLHF
d_call: TRBD1; v_call: TRBV28; j_call: TRBJ1-2; clone_size: once; cdr3_nt: TGTGCCAGCTCTCAGGGGGCTGGCTACACCTTC; cdr3_aa: CASSQGAGYTF
d_call: TRBD1; v_call: TRBV5-4; j_call: TRBJ2-5; clone_size: few; cdr3_nt: TGTGCCAGCAGCCATCCAGGGGGAGAAGAGACCCAGTACTTC; cdr3_aa: CASSHPGGEETQYF
d_call: NA; v_call: TRBV5-5; j_call: TRBJ2-3; clone_size: many; cdr3_nt: TGTGCCAGCAGCTTCCCGCTGGTGGGTACGCAGTATTTT; cdr3_aa: CASSFPLVGTQYF
d_call: NA; v_call: TRBV28; j_call: TRBJ2-5; clone_size: once; cdr3_nt: TGTGCCAGCAGCTTGGCGGGGGCCCACCAAGAGACCCAGTACTTC; cdr3_aa: CASSLAGAHQETQYF
d_call: NA; v_call: TRBV4-3; j_call: TRBJ2-7; clone_size: NA; cdr3_nt: TGCGCCAGCAGCCAAGGAGCCCTGCAGTACTTC; cdr3_aa: CASSQGALQYF
d_call: NA; v_call: TRBV19; j_call: TRBJ2-3; clone_size: NA; cdr3_nt: TGTGCCAGTAGTTCTGAGCGGGCCTCCACAGATACGCAGTATTTT; cdr3_aa: CASSSERASTDTQYF
d_call: NA; v_call: TRBV20-1; j_call: TRBJ2-3; clone_size: NA; cdr3_nt: TGCAGTGCTAGAGATCCGCGGTGGGGGCCTACAGATACGCAGTATTTT; cdr3_aa: CSARDPRWGPTDTQYF
d_call: NA; v_call: TRBV7-2; j_call: TRBJ2-5; clone_size: many; cdr3_nt: TGTGCCAGCAGCTTATTAACCGGAGGGGTCCAAGAGACCCAGTACTTC; cdr3_aa: CASSLLTGGVQETQYF
d_call: TRBD2; v_call: TRBV6-5; j_call: TRBJ2-7; clone_size: NA; cdr3_nt: TGTGCCAGCAGTTACTCCGAGCGGGAGGGCCACGAGCAGTACTTC; cdr3_aa: CASSYSEREGHEQYF
d_call: TRBD1; v_call: TRBV20-1; j_call: TRBJ1-2; clone_size: NA; cdr3_nt: TGCAGTGCTAGGAACAGGGGGTCCTATGGCTACACCTTC; cdr3_aa: CSARNRGSYGYTF
d_call: TRBD1; v_call: TRBV6-5; j_call: TRBJ2-7; clone_size: few; cdr3_nt: TGTGCCAGCAGTTACTCGCTGGACAGGGACTACGAGCAGTACTTC; cdr3_aa: CASSYSLDRDYEQYF
d_call: NA; v_call: TRBV5-1; j_call: TRBJ2-7; clone_size: few; cdr3_nt: TGCGCCAGCTCGACGGACGTAAGAGGGATAGAGCAGTACTTC; cdr3_aa: CASSTDVRGIEQYF
d_call: NA; v_call: TRBV3-1; j_call: TRBJ2-1; clone_size: NA; cdr3_nt: TGTGCCAGCAGCCAAGATCCGCCAGGAGGGGCCTACAATGAGCAGTTCTTC; cdr3_aa: CASSQDPPGGAYNEQFF